The present entry profiles one T cell receptor beta chain with its context. Its target is unknown. The entry originates in a study of OX40 agonist ivuxolimab in advanced cancers. Study context: Prior therapy, whether anti-PD-1, anti-PD-L1 or anti-CTLA-4, was allowed, and approximately 40% had some.

V trimming: 4 bases; J trimming: 3 bases; junction bases outside the gene matches: 3. The CDR3 runs 15 residues. Per the germline V gene, CDR1 is SGDLS and CDR2 is YYNGEE. The study's findings and limits: At 0.1 to 3.0 mg/kg and by week 6, CD4+ and CD8+ T cells in the blood had expanded clonally. CD8+ T cells averaged more expanded clones than CD4+. No antigen was identified for the clonally expanded peripheral T cells.

Data came from immunoSEQ multiplex PCR; TCRdb stores just in-frame clones and leaves some out. Of roughly 61,000 clones detected, about four fifths appear once; the ten largest clones hold under 0.65%. The clonotype was recovered from an adult with an advanced solid tumor such as melanoma, head and neck, liver or kidney cancer. The chain uses TRBV9 and TRBJ2-1; 11 bases agree with TRBD2. Sequenced here: CD4+ or CD8+ T cells sorted from blood, sampled in a trial of the OX40 agonist ivuxolimab. CDR3 sequence: CASSQTSGNYNEQFF. The CDR3 region has the DNA TGTGCCAGCAGCCAGACTAGCGGGAACTACAATGAGCAGTTCTTC.